In this sample, the clone carrying this T cell receptor (beta chain) turned up many times. Its antigen remains unidentified. TCRdb re-derived calls from the reads in MiXCR, one entry per CDR3 protein. Counted here are about 76,000 distinct CDR3 sequences, roughly 3.7% occurring once; the ten biggest clones make up under 6%. The data originate from a study of T cell repertoires in cytomegalovirus infection. Study context: Matching HLA type, along with CMV infection, was indicated by public TCR beta signatures. Study-wide points: In two of eight donors, the top clonotype was HLA-C-restricted CMV-specific.

V was cut by 1 base and J by 3 bases, with 9 bases left in between. Looked up from germline, CDR1 is DFQATT and CDR2 is SNEGSKA (reference sequence). CDR3 length: 13 residues. Sequencing used PBMCs. The chain has TRBV20-1 and TRBJ1-1; D remains ambiguous. This clonotype originated in a human donor in good health (CMV status not recorded). Some clones in this sample may be carry-over from other donors' samples. The CDR3 is CSARAFGDTEAFF. The CDR3 region has the DNA TGCAGTGCTAGAGCATTCGGGGACACTGAAGCTTTCTTT.